The TCR beta chain under discussion was sequenced for a study of neoadjuvant anti-PD-1 for oral cavity cancer. The time point here: after neoadjuvant nivolumab, at surgical resection. Unmatched junction bases numbered 12, after V lost 3 bases and J lost 0 bases. The CDR3 totals 18 residues. The germline V gene encodes CDR1 LNHDA and CDR2 SQIVND (reference sequence). The method was immunoSEQ multiplex PCR; TCRdb's version includes in-frame clones alone and lacks a portion of them. The sample carries 6,000 to 10,000 clones, approximately 62% recorded once. The receptor was isolated from a person aged 35-79 years with oral cavity squamous cell carcinoma. V usage is TRBV19 and J usage is TRBJ1-2; 8 nucleotides agree with TRBD1. The specimen was PBMCs, collected after nivolumab (anti-PD-1) treatment. In DNA, the CDR3 is TGTGCCAGTAGTATTCGTCCCCAGGGGGCTGGCCCTAACTATGGCTACACCTTC. Translating it yields CASSIRPQGAGPNYGYTF. The entire variable domain, with the rest obtained from reference TRBV19 and TRBJ1-2, is as follows: DGGITQSPKYLFRKEGQNVTLSCEQNLNHDAMYWYRQDPGQGLRLIYYSQIVNDFQKGDIAEGYSVSREKKESFPLTVTSAQKNPTAFYLCASSIRPQGAGPNYGYTFGSGTRLTVV.